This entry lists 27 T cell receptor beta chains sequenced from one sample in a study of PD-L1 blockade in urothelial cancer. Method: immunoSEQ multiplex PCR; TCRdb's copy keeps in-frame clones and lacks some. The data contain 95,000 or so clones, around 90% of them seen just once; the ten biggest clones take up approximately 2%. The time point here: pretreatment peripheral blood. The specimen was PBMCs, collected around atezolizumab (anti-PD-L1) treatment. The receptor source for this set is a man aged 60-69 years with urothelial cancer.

This chain's CDR3 is CASSLLLSVDSGNTIYF. CDR3 sequence (DNA): TGTGCCAGCAGCTTACTCCTCAGCGTTGACTCTGGAAACACCATATATTTT. The rearrangement joins TRBV11-2 to TRBJ1-3, with unresolved D. The germline V gene encodes CDR1 SGHAT and CDR2 FQNNGV. CDR3 length: 17 residues. The V end was cut by 2 bases, the J end by 0 bases, with 14 bases between.

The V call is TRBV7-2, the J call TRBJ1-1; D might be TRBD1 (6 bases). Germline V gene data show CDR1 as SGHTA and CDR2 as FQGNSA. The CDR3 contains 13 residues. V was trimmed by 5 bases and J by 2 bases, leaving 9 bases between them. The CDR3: CASSTQGNTEAFF. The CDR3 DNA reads TGTGCCAGCAGCACACAGGGTAACACTGAAGCTTTCTTT.

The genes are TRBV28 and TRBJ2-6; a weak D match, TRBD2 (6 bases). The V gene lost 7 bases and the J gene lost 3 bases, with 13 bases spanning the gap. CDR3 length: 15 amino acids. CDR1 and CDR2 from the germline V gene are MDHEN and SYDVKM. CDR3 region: CASTVGGGGANVLTF. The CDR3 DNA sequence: TGTGCCAGCACAGTTGGGGGAGGTGGGGCCAACGTCCTGACTTTC.

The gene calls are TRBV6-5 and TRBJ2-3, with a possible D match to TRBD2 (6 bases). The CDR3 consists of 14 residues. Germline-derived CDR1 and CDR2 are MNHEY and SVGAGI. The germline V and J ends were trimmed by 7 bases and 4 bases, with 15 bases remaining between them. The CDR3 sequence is CASKAGNSADTQYF. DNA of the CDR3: TGTGCCAGCAAGGCGGGAAATTCAGCAGATACGCAGTATTTT.

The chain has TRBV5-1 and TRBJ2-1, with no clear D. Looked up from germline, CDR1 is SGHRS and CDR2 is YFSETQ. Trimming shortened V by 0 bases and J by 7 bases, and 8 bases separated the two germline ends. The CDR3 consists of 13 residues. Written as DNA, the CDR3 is TGCGCCAGCAGCTTGGGCGAGAGGAATGAGCAGTTCTTC. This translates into CASSLGERNEQFF.

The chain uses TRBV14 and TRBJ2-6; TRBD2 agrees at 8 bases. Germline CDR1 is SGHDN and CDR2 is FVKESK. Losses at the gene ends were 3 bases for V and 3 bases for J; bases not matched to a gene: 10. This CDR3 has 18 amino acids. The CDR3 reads CASSQDLAGGLGANVLTF. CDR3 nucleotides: TGTGCCAGCAGCCAGGACTTGGCGGGAGGCCTTGGGGCCAACGTCCTGACTTTC.

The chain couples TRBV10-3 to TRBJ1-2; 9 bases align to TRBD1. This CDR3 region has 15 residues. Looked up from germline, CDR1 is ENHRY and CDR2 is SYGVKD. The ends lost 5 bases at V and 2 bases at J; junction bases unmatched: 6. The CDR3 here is CAISPNGQGNYGYTF. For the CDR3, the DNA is TGTGCCATCAGTCCAAATGGACAGGGGAACTATGGCTACACCTTC.

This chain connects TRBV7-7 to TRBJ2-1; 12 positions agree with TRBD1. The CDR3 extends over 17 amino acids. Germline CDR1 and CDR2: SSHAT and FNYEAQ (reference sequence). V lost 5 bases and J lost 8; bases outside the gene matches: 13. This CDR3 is CASSPSQGQGASDEQFF. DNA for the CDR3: TGTGCCAGCAGCCCTAGCCAGGGACAGGGGGCGTCGGATGAGCAGTTCTTC.

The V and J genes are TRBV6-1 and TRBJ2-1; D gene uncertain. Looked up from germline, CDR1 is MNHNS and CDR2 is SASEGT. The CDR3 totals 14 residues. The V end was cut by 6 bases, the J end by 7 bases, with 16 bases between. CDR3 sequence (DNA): TGTGCCAGCAGCCGTCGGGTCCTCCAGAATGAGCAGTTCTTC. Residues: CASSRRVLQNEQFF.

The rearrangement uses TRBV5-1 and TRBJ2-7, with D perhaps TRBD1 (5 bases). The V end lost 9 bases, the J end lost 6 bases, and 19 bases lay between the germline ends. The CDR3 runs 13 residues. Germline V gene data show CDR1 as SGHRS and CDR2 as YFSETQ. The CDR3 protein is CANSRQGSLEQYF. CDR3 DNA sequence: TGCGCCAACTCCCGGCAGGGTTCCCTCGAGCAGTACTTC. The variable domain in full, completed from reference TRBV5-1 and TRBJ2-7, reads KAGVTQTPRYLIKTRGQQVTLSCSPISGHRSVSWYQQTPGQGLQFLFEYFSETQRNKGNFPGRFSGRQFSNSRSEMNVSTLELGDSALYLCANSRQGSLEQYFGPGTRLTVT.

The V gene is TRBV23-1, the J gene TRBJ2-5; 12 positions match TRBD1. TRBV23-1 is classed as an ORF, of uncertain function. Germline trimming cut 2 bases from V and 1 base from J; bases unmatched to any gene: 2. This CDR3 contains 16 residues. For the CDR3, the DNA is TGCGCCAGCAGTCAAGGGACAGGGGGCGGCCAAGAGACCCAGTACTTC. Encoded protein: CASSQGTGGGQETQYF.

The CDR3 is CASSFGPGYGYTF. In nucleotides, the CDR3 is TGTGCCAGCAGTTTCGGGCCGGGGTATGGCTACACCTTC. This rearrangement joins TRBV27 to TRBJ1-2; no firm D call. The CDR3 consists of 13 residues. CDR1 is MNHEY and CDR2 is SMNVEV in the germline V gene (reference sequence). V was shortened by 3 bases and J by 5 bases, with 10 bases between the two germline ends.

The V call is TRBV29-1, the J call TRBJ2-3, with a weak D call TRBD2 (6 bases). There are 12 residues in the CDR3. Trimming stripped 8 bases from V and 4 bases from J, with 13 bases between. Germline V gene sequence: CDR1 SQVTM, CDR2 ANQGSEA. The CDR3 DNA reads TGCAGCCCCGGAGGGGTTTCAGATACGCAGTATTTT. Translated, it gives CSPGGVSDTQYF.

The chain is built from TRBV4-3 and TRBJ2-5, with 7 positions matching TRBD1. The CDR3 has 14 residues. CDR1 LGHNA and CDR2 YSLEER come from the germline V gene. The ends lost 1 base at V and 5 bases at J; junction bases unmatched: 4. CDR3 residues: CASSQGQGVETQYF. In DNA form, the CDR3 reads TGCGCCAGCAGCCAAGGGCAGGGGGTTGAGACCCAGTACTTC.

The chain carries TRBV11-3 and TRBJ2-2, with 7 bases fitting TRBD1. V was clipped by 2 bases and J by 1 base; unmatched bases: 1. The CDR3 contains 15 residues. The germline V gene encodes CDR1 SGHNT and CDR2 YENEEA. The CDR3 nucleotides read TGTGCCAGCAGCTTAAACAGGGGGAACACCGGGGAGCTGTTTTTT. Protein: CASSLNRGNTGELFF.

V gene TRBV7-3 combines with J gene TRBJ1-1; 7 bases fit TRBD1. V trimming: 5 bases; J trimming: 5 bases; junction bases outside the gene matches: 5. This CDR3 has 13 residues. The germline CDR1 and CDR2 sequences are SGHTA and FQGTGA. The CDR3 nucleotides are TGTGCCAGCAGCAAGCTACAGGGGACTGAAGCTTTCTTT. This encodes CASSKLQGTEAFF.

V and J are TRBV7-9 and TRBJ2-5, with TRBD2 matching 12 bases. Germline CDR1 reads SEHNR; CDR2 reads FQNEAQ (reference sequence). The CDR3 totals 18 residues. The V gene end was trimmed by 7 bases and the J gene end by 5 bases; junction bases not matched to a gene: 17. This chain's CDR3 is CASTPLWTSGDGTETQYF. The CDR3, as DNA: TGTGCCAGCACCCCCCTCTGGACTAGCGGGGATGGGACGGAGACCCAGTACTTC.

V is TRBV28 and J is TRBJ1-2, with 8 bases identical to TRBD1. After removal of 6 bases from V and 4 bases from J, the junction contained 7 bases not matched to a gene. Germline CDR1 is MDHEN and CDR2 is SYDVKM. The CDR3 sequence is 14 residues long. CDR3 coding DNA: TGTGCCAGCAGCCGCAGGGGGCTTGGCTATGGCTACACCTTC. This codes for CASSRRGLGYGYTF.

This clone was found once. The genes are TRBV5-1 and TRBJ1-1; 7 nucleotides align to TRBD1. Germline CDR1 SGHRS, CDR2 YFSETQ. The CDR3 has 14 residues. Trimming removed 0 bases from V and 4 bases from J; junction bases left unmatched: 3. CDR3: CASSLVAGGTEAFF. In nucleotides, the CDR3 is TGCGCCAGCAGCTTGGTTGCAGGGGGCACTGAAGCTTTCTTT.

The CDR3 here is CASSVVMASGNNEQFF. CDR3 in DNA: TGTGCCAGCAGCGTAGTCATGGCTAGCGGGAACAATGAGCAGTTCTTC. The rearrangement uses TRBV9 and TRBJ2-1; the match to TRBD2 covers 9 bases. This CDR3 is built from 16 residues. Germline V gives CDR1 SGDLS, CDR2 YYNGEE. J was trimmed by 5 bases and V by 0 bases; bases with no gene match: 6. Based on the CDR3 plus reference TRBV9 and TRBJ2-1, the full variable domain is DSGVTQTPKHLITATGQRVTLRCSPRSGDLSVYWYQQSLDQGLQFLIQYYNGEERAKGNILERFSAQQFPDLHSELNLSSLELGDSALYFCASSVVMASGNNEQFFGPGTRLTVL.

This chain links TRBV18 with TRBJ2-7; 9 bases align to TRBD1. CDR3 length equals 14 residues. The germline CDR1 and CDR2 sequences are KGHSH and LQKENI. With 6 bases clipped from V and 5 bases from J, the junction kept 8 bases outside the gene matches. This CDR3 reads CASSRDRVDNEQYF. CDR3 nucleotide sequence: TGTGCCAGCTCCCGGGACAGGGTCGACAACGAGCAGTACTTC.

The CDR3 DNA sequence: TGTGCCAGCAGCCTGACAGGGCCCCTCGAGCAGTACTTC. This codes for CASSLTGPLEQYF. The gene calls are TRBV27 and TRBJ2-7; the match to TRBD1 covers 7 bases. Germline V lookup: CDR1 MNHEY, CDR2 SMNVEV (reference sequence). V lost 6 bases and J lost 6; bases outside the gene matches: 8. The CDR3 has 13 amino acids.

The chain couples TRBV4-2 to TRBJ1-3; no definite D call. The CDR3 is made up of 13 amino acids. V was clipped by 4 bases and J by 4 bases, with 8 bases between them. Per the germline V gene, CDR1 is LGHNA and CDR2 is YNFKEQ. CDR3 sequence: CASSPRVGNTIYF. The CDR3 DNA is TGTGCCAGCAGCCCACGGGTGGGAAACACCATATATTTT.

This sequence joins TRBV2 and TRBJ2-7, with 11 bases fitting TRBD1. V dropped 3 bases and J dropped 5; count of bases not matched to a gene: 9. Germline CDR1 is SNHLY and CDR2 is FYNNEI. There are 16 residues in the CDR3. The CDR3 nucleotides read TGTGCCAGCAGTGAGCAGGGACAGGGGGTAGGCGACGAGCAGTACTTC. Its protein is CASSEQGQGVGDEQYF.

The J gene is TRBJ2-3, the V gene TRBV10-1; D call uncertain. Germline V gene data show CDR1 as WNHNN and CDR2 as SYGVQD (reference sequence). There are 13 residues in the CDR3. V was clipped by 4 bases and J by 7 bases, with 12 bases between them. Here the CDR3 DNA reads TGCGCCAGCAGTGGACGGGTCGATTATACGCAGTATTTT. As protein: CASSGRVDYTQYF.

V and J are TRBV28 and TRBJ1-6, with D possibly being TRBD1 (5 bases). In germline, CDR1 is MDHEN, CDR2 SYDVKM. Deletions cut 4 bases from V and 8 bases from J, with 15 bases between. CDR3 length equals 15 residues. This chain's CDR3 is CASSYGRQSDSPLHF. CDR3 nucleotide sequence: TGTGCCAGCAGTTACGGCAGACAGTCCGATTCACCCCTCCACTTT.

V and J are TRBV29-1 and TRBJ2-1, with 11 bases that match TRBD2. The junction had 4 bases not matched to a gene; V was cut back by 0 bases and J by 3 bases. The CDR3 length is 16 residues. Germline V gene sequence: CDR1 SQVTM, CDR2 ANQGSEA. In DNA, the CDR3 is TGCAGCGTTGAAGATTTCGGACTAGCGGGCTACAATGAGCAGTTCTTC. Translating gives CSVEDFGLAGYNEQFF.